This T cell receptor (beta chain) was recovered during a study of CD8 T cells in ankylosing spondylitis. As the method for making TCR beta libraries, quantitative 5'-RACE with molecular barcodes was used. MiXCR, run by TCRdb on the 5' RACE reads, gives a single entry per CDR3 protein. The data show some 840,000 distinct CDR3 sequences, about an eighth seen once. Study-level points and caveats: Prior literature has documented some motif variants in synovial fluid and blood from reactive arthritis. CD8+ cells made up the disease-linked clones, which were relatively rare in peripheral blood. Blood from ankylosing spondylitis patients appeared to carry a characteristic roughly eight-variant TCR beta motif.

This clonotype came up many times. What it binds is not known. The specimen was blood, either unsorted or a sorted T cell fraction (not recorded which). The TCR sequence derives from a male donor with ankylosing spondylitis.

The CDR3 nucleotides read TGTGCCAGCAGCTTAGGTCACAGGGGATTTCTTCGGGATACGCAGTATTTT. It is translated as CASSLGHRGFLRDTQYF. The V gene is TRBV7-2, the J gene TRBJ2-3; 7 positions match TRBD1. There are 17 residues in the CDR3. V was clipped by 1 base and J by 6 bases; unmatched bases: 13. Germline V gene lookup returns CDR1 SGHTA and CDR2 FQGNSA.